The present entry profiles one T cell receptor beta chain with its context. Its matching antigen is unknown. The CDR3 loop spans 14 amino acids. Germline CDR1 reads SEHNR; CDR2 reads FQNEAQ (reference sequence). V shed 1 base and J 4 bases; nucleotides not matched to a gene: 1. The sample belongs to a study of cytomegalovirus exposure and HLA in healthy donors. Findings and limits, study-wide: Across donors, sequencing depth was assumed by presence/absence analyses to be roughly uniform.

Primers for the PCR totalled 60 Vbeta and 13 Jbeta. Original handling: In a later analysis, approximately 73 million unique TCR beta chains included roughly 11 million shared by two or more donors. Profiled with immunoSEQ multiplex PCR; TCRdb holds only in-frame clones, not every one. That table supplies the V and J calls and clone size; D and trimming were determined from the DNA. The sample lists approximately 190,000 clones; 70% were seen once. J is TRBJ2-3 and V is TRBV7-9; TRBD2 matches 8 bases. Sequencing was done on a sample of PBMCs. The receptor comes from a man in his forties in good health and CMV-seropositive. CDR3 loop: CASSLDGGADTQYF. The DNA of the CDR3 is TGTGCCAGCAGCTTAGACGGGGGGGCAGATACGCAGTATTTT.